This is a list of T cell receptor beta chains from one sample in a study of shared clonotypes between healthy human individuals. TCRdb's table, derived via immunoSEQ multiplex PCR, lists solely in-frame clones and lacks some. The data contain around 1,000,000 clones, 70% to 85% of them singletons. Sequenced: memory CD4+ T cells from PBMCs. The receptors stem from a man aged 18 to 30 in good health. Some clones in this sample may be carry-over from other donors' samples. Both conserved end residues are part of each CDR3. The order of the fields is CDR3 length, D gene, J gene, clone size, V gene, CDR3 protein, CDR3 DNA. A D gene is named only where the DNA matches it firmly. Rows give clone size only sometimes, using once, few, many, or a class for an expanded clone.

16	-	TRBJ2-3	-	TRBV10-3	CAIMDPEGGHTDTQYF	TGTGCCATCATGGACCCCGAGGGGGGGCACACAGATACGCAGTATTTT
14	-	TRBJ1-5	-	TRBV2	CASSDGFGNQPQHF	TGTGCCAGCAGTGATGGTTTCGGCAATCAGCCCCAGCATTTT
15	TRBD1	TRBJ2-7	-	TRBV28	CASTPDRYYSYEQYF	TGTGCCAGCACTCCGGACAGGTACTACTCCTACGAGCAGTACTTC
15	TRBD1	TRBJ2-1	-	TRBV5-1	CASSTQGAGYNEQFF	TGCGCCAGCAGCACACAGGGGGCAGGGTACAATGAGCAGTTCTTC
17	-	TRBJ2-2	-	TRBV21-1	CASSKAGPGHPTGELFF	TGTGCCAGCAGCAAAGCGGGGCCGGGACACCCCACCGGGGAGCTGTTTTTT
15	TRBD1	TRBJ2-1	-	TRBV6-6	CASSSGTGGYNEQFF	TGTGCCAGCAGTTCCGGGACAGGGGGCTACAATGAGCAGTTCTTC
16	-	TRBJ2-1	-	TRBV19	CASRAPVSGIYNEQFF	TGTGCCAGTAGAGCCCCCGTTAGCGGAATTTACAATGAGCAGTTCTTC
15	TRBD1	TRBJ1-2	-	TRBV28	CASREGTGAYYGYTF	TGTGCCAGCAGGGAAGGGACAGGGGCATACTATGGCTACACCTTC
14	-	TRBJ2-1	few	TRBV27	CASRRGFWYNEQFF	TGTGCCAGCAGAAGGGGCTTTTGGTACAATGAGCAGTTCTTC
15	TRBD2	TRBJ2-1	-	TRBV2	CASHRGSSGHNEQFF	TGTGCCAGCCATCGCGGGTCTAGCGGGCACAATGAGCAGTTCTTC
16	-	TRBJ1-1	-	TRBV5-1	CASSLPRAEMNTEAFF	TGCGCCAGCAGCTTGCCCCGGGCTGAGATGAACACTGAAGCTTTCTTT
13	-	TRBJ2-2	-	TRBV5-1	CASSHDPGGELFF	TGCGCCAGCAGCCACGATCCGGGCGGGGAGCTGTTTTTT
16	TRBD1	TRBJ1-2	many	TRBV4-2	CASSQDPQGAIYGYTF	TGTGCCAGCAGCCAAGATCCGCAGGGGGCTATCTATGGCTACACCTTC
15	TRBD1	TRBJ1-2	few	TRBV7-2	CASSLAPGQGVGYTF	TGTGCCAGCAGCTTAGCTCCGGGACAGGGGGTTGGCTACACCTTC
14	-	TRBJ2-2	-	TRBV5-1	CASRTDSNTGELFF	TGCGCCAGCAGGACGGATTCGAACACCGGGGAGCTGTTTTTT
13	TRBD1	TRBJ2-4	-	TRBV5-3	CARSSRQGNIQYF	TGTGCCAGAAGCTCACGACAGGGGAACATTCAGTACTTC
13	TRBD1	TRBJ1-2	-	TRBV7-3	CASSQGGGNGYTF	TGTGCCAGCAGCCAAGGGGGCGGTAATGGCTACACCTTC
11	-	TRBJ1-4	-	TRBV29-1	CSVEVDEKLFF	TGCAGCGTTGAAGTGGATGAAAAACTGTTTTTT
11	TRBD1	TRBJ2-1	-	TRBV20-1	CSAGDRDGQFF	TGCAGTGCTGGGGACAGGGATGGGCAGTTCTTC
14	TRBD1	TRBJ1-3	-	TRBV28	CAVLTGQGRDTIYF	TGTGCGGTATTAACGGGACAGGGTCGAGACACCATATATTTT
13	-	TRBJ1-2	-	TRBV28	CASSFDTVRGYTF	TGTGCCAGCAGTTTCGATACGGTTCGTGGCTACACCTTC
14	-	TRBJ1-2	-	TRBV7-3	CASSPTRGVGGYTF	TGTGCCAGCAGCCCCACCAGGGGAGTAGGAGGCTACACCTTC
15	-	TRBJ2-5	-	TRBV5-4	CASSLGGSRQETQYF	TGTGCCAGCAGCTTGGGGGGGAGTAGGCAAGAGACCCAGTACTTC
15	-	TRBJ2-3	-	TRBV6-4	CASSDRGRSTDTQYF	TGTGCCAGCAGTGACCGGGGCAGGAGCACAGATACGCAGTATTTT
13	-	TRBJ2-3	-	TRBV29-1	CSVGSHITDTQYF	TGCAGCGTTGGAAGCCACATTACAGATACGCAGTATTTT